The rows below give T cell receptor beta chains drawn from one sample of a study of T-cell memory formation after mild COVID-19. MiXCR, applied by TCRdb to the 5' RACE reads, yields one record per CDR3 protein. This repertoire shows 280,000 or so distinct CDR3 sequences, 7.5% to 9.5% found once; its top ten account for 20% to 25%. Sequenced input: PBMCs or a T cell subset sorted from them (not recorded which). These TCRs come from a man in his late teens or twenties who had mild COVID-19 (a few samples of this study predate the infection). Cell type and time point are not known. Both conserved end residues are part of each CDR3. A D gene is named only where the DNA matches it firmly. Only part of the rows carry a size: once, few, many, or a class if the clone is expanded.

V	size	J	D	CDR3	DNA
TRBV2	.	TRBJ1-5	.	CASSLGRERQPQHF	TGTGCCAGCAGTCTCGGACGGGAGAGGCAGCCCCAGCATTTT
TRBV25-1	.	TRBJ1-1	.	CASSAQQNTEAFF	TGTGCCAGCAGTGCCCAACAGAACACTGAAGCTTTCTTT
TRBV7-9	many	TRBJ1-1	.	CASSPDQGNTEAFF	TGTGCCAGCAGCCCCGACCAGGGGAACACTGAAGCTTTCTTT
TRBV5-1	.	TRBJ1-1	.	CASSLSLGDTEAFF	TGCGCCAGCAGCTTGTCACTAGGGGACACTGAAGCTTTCTTT
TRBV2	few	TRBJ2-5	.	CASSFQTTQETQYF	TGTGCCAGCAGTTTCCAGACTACCCAAGAGACCCAGTACTTC
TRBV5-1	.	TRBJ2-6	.	CASSLYRGANVLTF	TGCGCCAGCAGCTTGTATCGCGGGGCCAACGTCCTGACTTTC
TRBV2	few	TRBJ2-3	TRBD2	CATSPGLAPDTQYF	TGTGCCACCAGTCCGGGACTAGCTCCAGATACGCAGTATTTT
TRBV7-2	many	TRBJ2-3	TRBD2	CASSLASGTSQDTQYF	TGTGCCAGCAGCTTAGCCTCCGGGACTAGCCAAGATACGCAGTATTTT
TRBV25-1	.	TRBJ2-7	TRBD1	CASSEGGQGYEQYF	TGTGCCAGCAGTGAAGGGGGACAGGGCTACGAGCAGTACTTC
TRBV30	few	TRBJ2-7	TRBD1	CAWGRPGQGSYEQYF	TGTGCCTGGGGAAGACCGGGACAGGGCTCCTACGAGCAGTACTTC
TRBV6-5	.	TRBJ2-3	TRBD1	CASSYRPPGQGLMDTQYF	TGTGCCAGCAGTTACAGGCCCCCTGGACAGGGGTTAATGGATACGCAGTATTTT
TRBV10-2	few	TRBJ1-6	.	CASSENLRSPLHF	TGCGCCAGCAGTGAAAACTTGCGCTCACCCCTCCACTTT
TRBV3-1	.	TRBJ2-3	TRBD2	CASSPLAGHTDTQYF	TGTGCCAGCAGCCCTCTAGCGGGCCACACAGATACGCAGTATTTT
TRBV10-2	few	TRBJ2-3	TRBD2	CASSESLAGGDTDTQYF	TGCGCCAGCAGTGAGTCGTTAGCGGGGGGAGACACAGATACGCAGTATTTT
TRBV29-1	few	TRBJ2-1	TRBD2	CSVEDPLAGGPRDEQFF	TGCAGCGTTGAAGATCCCCTAGCGGGGGGGCCTAGGGATGAGCAGTTCTTC
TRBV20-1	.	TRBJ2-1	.	CSASPPQEAYNEQFF	TGCAGTGCTAGTCCCCCCCAGGAGGCCTACAATGAGCAGTTCTTC
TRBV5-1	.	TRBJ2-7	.	CASSFDLKNYEQYF	TGCGCCAGCAGCTTTGACTTGAAAAACTACGAGCAGTACTTC
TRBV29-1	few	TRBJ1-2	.	CSAGQFGYGYTF	TGCAGCGCTGGACAGTTTGGCTATGGCTACACCTTC
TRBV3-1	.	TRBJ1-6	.	CASSQEWDYNSPLHF	TGTGCCAGCAGCCAAGAGTGGGATTATAATTCACCCCTCCACTTT
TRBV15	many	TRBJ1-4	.	CATSTAGATNEKLFF	TGTGCCACCAGCACAGCAGGGGCTACTAATGAAAAACTGTTTTTT
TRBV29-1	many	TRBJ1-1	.	CSVGVGWNTEAFF	TGCAGCGTTGGGGTGGGCTGGAACACTGAAGCTTTCTTT
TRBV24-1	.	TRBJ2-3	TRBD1	CATSEGAGGITDTQYF	TGTGCCACCAGTGAGGGGGCAGGGGGCATTACAGATACGCAGTATTTT
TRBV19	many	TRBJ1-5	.	CASSTSHSNQPQHF	TGTGCCAGTAGTACCAGCCATAGCAATCAGCCCCAGCATTTT
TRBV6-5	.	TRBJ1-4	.	CASRGDNEKLFF	TGTGCCAGCAGGGGGGATAATGAAAAACTGTTTTTT
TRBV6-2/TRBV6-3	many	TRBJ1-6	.	CASSYSTSPLHF	TGTGCCAGCAGTTACTCGACTTCACCCCTCCACTTT
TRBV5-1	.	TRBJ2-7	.	CASSLEWRGYEQYF	TGCGCCAGCAGCTTGGAGTGGAGGGGGTACGAGCAGTACTTC
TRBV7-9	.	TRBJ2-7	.	CASSLWDEQYF	TGTGCCAGCAGCTTATGGGACGAGCAGTACTTC
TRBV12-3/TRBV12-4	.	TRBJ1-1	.	CASSPEERATEAFF	TGTGCCAGCAGTCCCGAGGAGAGGGCCACTGAAGCTTTCTTT
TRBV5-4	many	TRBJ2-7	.	CASSLGDIPYEQYF	TGTGCCAGCAGCTTGGGGGACATCCCCTACGAGCAGTACTTC
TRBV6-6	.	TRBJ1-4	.	CASSYSGGEFAEKLFF	TGTGCCAGCAGTTACTCGGGGGGCGAGTTCGCTGAAAAACTGTTTTTT
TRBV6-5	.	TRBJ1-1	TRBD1	CASKRGRGSTEAFF	TGTGCCAGCAAAAGGGGGCGAGGGAGTACTGAAGCTTTCTTT
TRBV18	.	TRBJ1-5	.	CASSPRTTGNQPKHF	TGTGCCAGCTCACCACGAACTACAGGCAATCAGCCCAAGCATTTT
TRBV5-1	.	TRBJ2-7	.	CASSLAKGPYEQYF	TGCGCCAGCAGCTTGGCCAAGGGGCCCTACGAGCAGTACTTC
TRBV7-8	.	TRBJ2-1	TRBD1	CASSHRDSSYNEQFF	TGTGCCAGCAGCCACCGGGACAGCTCCTACAATGAGCAGTTCTTC
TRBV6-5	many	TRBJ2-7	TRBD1	CASSRGTGPYEQYF	TGTGCCAGCAGTCGTGGGACAGGCCCCTACGAGCAGTACTTC
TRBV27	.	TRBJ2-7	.	CASSPTPYLQAYEQYF	TGTGCCAGCAGTCCTACCCCCTACCTGCAGGCCTACGAGCAGTACTTC
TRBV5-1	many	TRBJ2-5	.	CASSRTGSEETQYF	TGCGCCAGCAGTCGCACAGGGTCCGAAGAGACCCAGTACTTC
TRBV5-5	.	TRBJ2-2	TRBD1	CASTNPRAGGIGELFF	TGTGCCAGCACCAACCCTAGGGCAGGGGGTATCGGGGAGCTGTTTTTT
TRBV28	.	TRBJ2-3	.	CASSYSGEPSTDTQYF	TGTGCCAGCAGTTATTCAGGGGAACCTAGCACAGATACGCAGTATTTT
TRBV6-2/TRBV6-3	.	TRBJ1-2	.	CASSYYGLRAYGYTF	TGTGCCAGCAGTTACTACGGTCTGAGGGCCTATGGCTACACCTTC
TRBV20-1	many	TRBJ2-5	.	CSAGGGFAKGETQYF	TGCAGTGCTGGGGGTGGGTTCGCCAAGGGAGAGACCCAGTACTTC
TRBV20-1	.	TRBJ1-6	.	CSAPGLGYNSPLHF	TGCAGTGCACCCGGACTGGGCTATAATTCACCCCTCCACTTT
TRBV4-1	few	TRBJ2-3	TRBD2	CASSHNRGGDTQYF	TGCGCCAGCAGCCATAATAGGGGAGGGGATACGCAGTATTTT
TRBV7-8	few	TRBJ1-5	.	CASSSTFMGARARPQHF	TGTGCCAGCAGCTCCACCTTTATGGGGGCCCGGGCAAGGCCCCAGCATTTT
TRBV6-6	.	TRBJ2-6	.	CASSRAGGLSGANVLTF	TGTGCCAGCAGTAGGGCAGGGGGACTCTCTGGGGCCAACGTCCTGACTTTC
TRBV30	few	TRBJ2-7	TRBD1	CAWSLAGTGYEQYF	TGTGCCTGGAGCTTAGCCGGGACAGGCTACGAGCAGTACTTC
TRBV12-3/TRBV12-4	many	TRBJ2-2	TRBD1	CASGSGQGPWTGELFF	TGTGCCAGCGGCTCGGGACAGGGCCCGTGGACCGGGGAGCTGTTTTTT
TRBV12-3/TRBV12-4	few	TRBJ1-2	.	CASSLMTVPGYGYTF	TGTGCCAGCAGTTTAATGACAGTCCCGGGCTATGGCTACACCTTC
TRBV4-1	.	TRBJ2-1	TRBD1	CASSPRDPGQGINNEQFF	TGCGCCAGCAGCCCCCGGGATCCCGGACAGGGAATAAACAATGAGCAGTTCTTC
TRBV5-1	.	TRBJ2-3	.	CASSFRAESDTQYF	TGCGCCAGCAGCTTCCGGGCCGAGTCAGATACGCAGTATTTT